This is a list of T cell receptor beta chains from one sample in a study of lymphopenia after photon versus proton radiotherapy. The table came from immunoSEQ multiplex PCR; TCRdb's copy has only in-frame clones and leaves some out. The repertoire holds 55,000 to 70,000 clones, with around 86% as singletons. The sample here was peripheral blood, taken from a patient treated with proton-based radiotherapy. These receptors originate from a man older than 75 with esophageal cancer. The CDR3 runs from the conserved cysteine through the conserved F or W. Each record gives: D gene, CDR3 length, J gene, V gene, clone size, CDR3 DNA, CDR3 protein. D genes are given only for firm matches. Size tells how often a clone was seen (once, few, many) or the class of an expanded clone, and some rows leave it out.

TRBD1 | 16 | TRBJ2-1 | TRBV5-1 | NA | TGCGCCAGCAGTCCTGCGTGGACAGGGGTTTTGAATGAGCAGTTCTTC | CASSPAWTGVLNEQFF
NA | 16 | TRBJ2-5 | TRBV10-3 | NA | TGTGCCATCAGTGAGTCACTGGGTCCGGAACAAGAGACCCAGTACTTC | CAISESLGPEQETQYF
NA | 14 | TRBJ2-7 | TRBV19 | NA | TGTGCCAGTAGTATCAGCCGGGACATCTACGAGCAGTACTTC | CASSISRDIYEQYF
NA | 13 | TRBJ1-5 | TRBV6-5 | NA | TGTGCCAGCAGTCCGGACCGCAATCAGCCCCAGCATTTT | CASSPDRNQPQHF
TRBD2 | 14 | TRBJ2-7 | TRBV11-2 | NA | TGTGCCAGCAGCATGGGACTAGCGGGAGTCGAGCAGTACTTC | CASSMGLAGVEQYF
NA | 14 | TRBJ2-5 | TRBV29-1 | NA | TGCAGCGTTGGGGGGGGGCTAGTACAAGAGACCCAGTACTTC | CSVGGGLVQETQYF
NA | 12 | TRBJ1-5 | TRBV2 | few | TGTGCCAGCAGTGGGCCCAATCAGCCCCAGCATTTT | CASSGPNQPQHF
NA | 15 | TRBJ1-1 | TRBV25-1 | NA | TGTGCCAGCAGTGACGAAGGCGGATTTAGAACTGAAGCTTTCTTT | CASSDEGGFRTEAFF
NA | 12 | TRBJ2-2 | TRBV7-9 | NA | TGTGCCAGCAGCTTATTACCCGGGGAGCTGTTTTTT | CASSLLPGELFF
NA | 14 | TRBJ2-1 | TRBV19 | NA | TGTGCCAGTAGTTTGCCTCCTAGCGACAATGAGCAGTTCTTC | CASSLPPSDNEQFF
TRBD1 | 16 | TRBJ2-3 | TRBV11-2 | once | TGTGCCAGCAGCTTTGAGGGACAGGAACCCACAGATACGCAGTATTTT | CASSFEGQEPTDTQYF
NA | 12 | TRBJ2-5 | TRBV30 | NA | TGTGCCTGGAGGCAGCGGCCAGAGACCCAGTACTTC | CAWRQRPETQYF
TRBD2 | 18 | TRBJ2-5 | TRBV5-4 | NA | TGTGCCAGCAGCTCCCCCTTCGGGGGACTAGGGGGTCGGGAGACCCAGTACTTC | CASSSPFGGLGGRETQYF
TRBD1 | 14 | TRBJ2-3 | TRBV4-2 | few | TGTGCCAGCAGCCATCGGACAGGTTCGGATACGCAGTATTTT | CASSHRTGSDTQYF
NA | 15 | TRBJ2-7 | TRBV4-3 | NA | TGCGCCAGCAGCCAAGGGGCGGGACCGACCTACGAGCAGTACTTC | CASSQGAGPTYEQYF
NA | 13 | TRBJ1-5 | TRBV27 | NA | TGTGCCAGCAGTTTACAATACGATCAGCCCCAGCATTTT | CASSLQYDQPQHF
NA | 14 | TRBJ2-1 | TRBV2 | NA | TGTGCCAGCAGTGTACGGCGAGGCTCACGTGAGCAGTTCTTC | CASSVRRGSREQFF
NA | 14 | TRBJ2-7 | TRBV7-2 | NA | TGTGCCAGCAGCGACACGACTTTTATAGTCGAGCAGTACTTC | CASSDTTFIVEQYF
NA | 13 | TRBJ2-2 | TRBV29-1 | NA | TGCAGCGTTGCACAGGGTTTCGCCGGGGAGCTGTTTTTT | CSVAQGFAGELFF
NA | 13 | TRBJ2-1 | TRBV9 | NA | TGTGCCAGCAGCGGGGGGTATCCCCCTGAGCAGTTCTTC | CASSGGYPPEQFF
NA | 14 | TRBJ1-1 | TRBV19 | NA | TGTGCCAGTAGGAGACAGCCTATGAACACTGAAGCTTTCTTT | CASRRQPMNTEAFF
TRBD1 | 16 | TRBJ2-7 | TRBV18 | once | TGTGCCAGCTCACCAGGGACAGGCATGTCCTACTACGAGCAGTACTTC | CASSPGTGMSYYEQYF
TRBD1 | 15 | TRBJ2-1 | TRBV30 | NA | TGTGCCTGGAGGTACGGACGGACAGGTCTGTTTGAGCAGTTCTTC | CAWRYGRTGLFEQFF
NA | 15 | TRBJ1-2 | TRBV27 | few | TGTGCCAGCAGTTTTGGGTTTGGAGGAGAGGGAGGCTACACCTTC | CASSFGFGGEGGYTF
NA | 15 | TRBJ2-6 | TRBV11-2 | NA | TGTGCCAGCAGCTCACCCTTCTCTGGGGCCAACGTCCTGACTTTC | CASSSPFSGANVLTF
NA | 17 | TRBJ1-2 | TRBV5-1 | NA | TGCGCCAGCAGCTTACAACCCGGACAAGCCCGCAGCTATGGCTACACCTTC | CASSLQPGQARSYGYTF